This TCR beta chain was identified in a study of response to subunit inactivated influenza vaccine. MiXCR, applied by TCRdb to the RT-PCR reads, yields one record per CDR3 protein. Altogether about 500,000 distinct CDR3 sequences are present, about 15% being singletons, with the ten largest covering roughly 3.1%. The V gene end was trimmed by 2 bases and the J gene end by 0 bases; junction bases not matched to a gene: 4. Per the germline V gene, CDR1 is ENHRY and CDR2 is SYGVKD. There are 17 residues in the CDR3. Concerning this clonotype itself: Its antigen is unidentified.

Overall study findings and caveats: The authors put forward the suggestion that each seasonal influenza vaccination may bring in only a limited number of new T cells.

The input for sequencing was CD4+ T cells sorted from PBMCs, taken about 23 months after vaccination. This receptor was taken from a man between 45 and 75 years old who received an inactivated influenza vaccine. V usage is TRBV10-3 and J usage is TRBJ2-1; 10 bases map to TRBD2. CDR3: CAISEVPSGSSYNEQFF. CDR3 DNA sequence: TGTGCCATCAGTGAGGTGCCTAGCGGGAGCTCCTACAATGAGCAGTTCTTC.